The source of this T cell receptor (beta chain) is a study of shared T cell receptors in the human thymus. The CDR3 totals 12 residues. CDR1 is SQVTM and CDR2 is ANQGSEA in the germline V gene. The V end lost 2 bases, the J end lost 4 bases, and 9 bases lay between the germline ends. TCRdb keeps only in-frame clones here, not all; method: immunoSEQ multiplex PCR. Of hundreds of thousands of clones listed, about 87% are singletons. These sequences were also reported in another study, on human thymus T cells. That source notes: Those donating were healthy Finnish infants in corrective surgery for congenital heart defects. Thymus pieces cut out during corrective heart surgery were the tissue that was used. It looked as if thymic and blood repertoires used V and J genes in a biased way.

This receptor was identified in a boy under two years old with a congenital heart defect. The rearrangement uses TRBV29-1 and TRBJ2-7; the D gene is possibly TRBD1 (5 bases). The sequenced sample was thymocytes. The CDR3 protein is CSVESREYEQYF. CDR3 in DNA: TGCAGCGTTGAAAGCAGGGAATACGAGCAGTACTTC.